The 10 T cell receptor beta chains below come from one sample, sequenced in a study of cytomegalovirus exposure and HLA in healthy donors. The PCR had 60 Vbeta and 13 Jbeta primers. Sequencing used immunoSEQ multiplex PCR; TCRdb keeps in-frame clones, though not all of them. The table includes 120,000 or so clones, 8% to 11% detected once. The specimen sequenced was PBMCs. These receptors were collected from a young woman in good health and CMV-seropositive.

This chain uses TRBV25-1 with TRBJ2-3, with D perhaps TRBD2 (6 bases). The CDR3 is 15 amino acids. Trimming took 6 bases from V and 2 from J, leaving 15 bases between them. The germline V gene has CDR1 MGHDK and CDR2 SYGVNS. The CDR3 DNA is TGTGCCAGCAGCCGGGGAAGCGGGTACACAGATACGCAGTATTTT. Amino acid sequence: CASSRGSGYTDTQYF.

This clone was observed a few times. The DNA for the CDR3 is TGTGCCAGCAGTTTACTGTCTAGCGGGACCGAAACGCAGTATTTT. The encoded protein is CASSLLSSGTETQYF. This sequence joins TRBV27 and TRBJ2-3, with 9 positions matching TRBD2. With 2 bases clipped from V and 9 bases from J, the junction kept 9 bases outside the gene matches. This CDR3 region has 15 residues. Germline-derived CDR1 and CDR2 are MNHEY and SMNVEV (reference sequence).

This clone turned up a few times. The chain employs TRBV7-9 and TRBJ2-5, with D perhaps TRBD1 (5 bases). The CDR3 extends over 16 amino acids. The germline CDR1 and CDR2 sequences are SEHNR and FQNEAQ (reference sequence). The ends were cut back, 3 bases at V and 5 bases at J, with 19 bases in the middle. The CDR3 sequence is CASSFLGQGGLETQYF. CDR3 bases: TGTGCCAGCAGCTTTCTTGGGCAGGGTGGGCTGGAGACCCAGTACTTC.

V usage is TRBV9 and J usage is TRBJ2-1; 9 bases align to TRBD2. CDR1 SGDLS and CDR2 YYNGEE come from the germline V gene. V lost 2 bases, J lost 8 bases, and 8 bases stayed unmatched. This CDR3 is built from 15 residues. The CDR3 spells CASSVVAGVGDEQFF. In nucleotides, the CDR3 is TGTGCCAGCAGCGTCGTAGCGGGAGTAGGCGATGAGCAGTTCTTC.

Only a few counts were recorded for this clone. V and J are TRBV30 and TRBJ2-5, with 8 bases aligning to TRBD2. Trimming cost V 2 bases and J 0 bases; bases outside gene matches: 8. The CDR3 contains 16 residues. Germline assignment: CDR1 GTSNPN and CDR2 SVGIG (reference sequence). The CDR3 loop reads CAWSSPGLGHQETQYF. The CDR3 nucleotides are TGTGCCTGGAGTAGTCCGGGACTAGGGCACCAAGAGACCCAGTACTTC.

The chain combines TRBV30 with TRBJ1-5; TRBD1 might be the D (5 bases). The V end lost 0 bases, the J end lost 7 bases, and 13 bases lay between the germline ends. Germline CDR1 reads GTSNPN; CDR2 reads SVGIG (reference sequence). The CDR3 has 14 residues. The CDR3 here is CAWSVGTPGQPQHF. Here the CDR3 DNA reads TGTGCCTGGAGTGTAGGGACTCCGGGCCAGCCCCAGCATTTT. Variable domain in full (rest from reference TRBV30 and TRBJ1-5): SQTIHQWPATLVQPVGSPLSLECTVEGTSNPNLYWYRQAAGRGLQLLFYSVGIGQISSEVPQNLSASRPQDRQFILSSKKLLLSDSGFYLCAWSVGTPGQPQHFGDGTRLSIL.

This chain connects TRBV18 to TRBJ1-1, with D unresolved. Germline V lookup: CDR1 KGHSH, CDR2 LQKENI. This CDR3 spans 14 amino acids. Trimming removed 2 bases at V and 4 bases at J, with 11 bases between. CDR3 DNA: TGTGCCAGCTCACCAGGTGGGCAGATCACTGAAGCTTTCTTT. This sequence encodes CASSPGGQITEAFF.

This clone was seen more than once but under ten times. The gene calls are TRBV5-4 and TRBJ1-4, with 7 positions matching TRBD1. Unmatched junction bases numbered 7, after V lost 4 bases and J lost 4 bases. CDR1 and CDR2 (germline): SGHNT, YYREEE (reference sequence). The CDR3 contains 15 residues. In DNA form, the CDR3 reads TGTGCCAGCAGCCTCGACAGGGCCTTTAATGAAAAACTGTTTTTT. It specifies CASSLDRAFNEKLFF.

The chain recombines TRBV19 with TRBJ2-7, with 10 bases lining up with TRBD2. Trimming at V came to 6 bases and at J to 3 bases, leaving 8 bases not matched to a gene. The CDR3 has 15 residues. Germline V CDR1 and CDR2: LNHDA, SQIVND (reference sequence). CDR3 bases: TGTGCCAGTAGGCGGACTAGCGGAGCGAACTACGAGCAGTACTTC. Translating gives CASRRTSGANYEQYF.

CDR3 in amino acids: CASSLVSSASEAFF. CDR3 coding DNA: TGTGCCAGCAGCTTAGTGTCGAGTGCCTCTGAAGCTTTCTTT. This chain uses TRBV11-3 with TRBJ1-1; D remains ambiguous. The germline V and J ends were trimmed by 1 base and 6 bases, with 12 bases remaining between them. CDR1 and CDR2 (germline): SGHNT, YENEEA. CDR3 length: 14 residues.